These 10 T cell receptor beta chains originate from one sample sequenced in a study of blood T cell repertoires in COVID-19. Profiling relied on immunoSEQ multiplex PCR, and the TCRdb table lists in-frame clones only, not all of them. This table holds 200,000 to 300,000 clones, approximately 86% found once. What was sequenced was PBMCs or T cells enriched from blood (not recorded which). The receptors derive from a young woman who had recovered from COVID-19.

The V and J genes are TRBV13 and TRBJ2-3; 12 nucleotides line up with TRBD2. Germline-derived CDR1 and CDR2 are PRHDT and FYEKMQ (reference sequence). Germline trimming cut 5 bases from V and 4 bases from J; bases unmatched to any gene: 7. This CDR3 has 16 amino acids. The CDR3 loop is CASSPRGLAGPDTQYF. CDR3 in DNA: TGTGCCAGCAGCCCCCGGGGACTAGCGGGCCCAGATACGCAGTATTTT.

The J gene is TRBJ1-3, the V gene TRBV5-4; a possible D gene is TRBD1 (5 bases). V was shortened by 4 bases and J by 2 bases, with 13 bases between the two germline ends. The germline CDR1 and CDR2 sequences are SGHNT and YYREEE (reference sequence). CDR3 size: 15 residues. CDR3 sequence reads: CASSKAQGAGNTIYF. In DNA form, the CDR3 reads TGTGCCAGCAGCAAAGCCCAAGGGGCTGGAAACACCATATATTTT.

The chain joins TRBV9 to TRBJ2-2, with D tentatively TRBD1 (5 bases). V was shortened by 4 bases and J by 6 bases, with 10 bases between the two germline ends. The CDR3 has 13 amino acids. Germline V gene lookup returns CDR1 SGDLS and CDR2 YYNGEE. CDR3 amino acids: CASSFQGAGELFF. DNA for the CDR3: TGTGCCAGCAGCTTTCAAGGGGCCGGGGAGCTGTTTTTT.

The J gene is TRBJ2-7, the V gene TRBV18; weak D call: TRBD1 (5 bases). From germline, CDR1 is KGHSH and CDR2 LQKENI. The length of the CDR3 is 14 residues. Trimming left V 6 bases short and J 2 bases short, with 14 bases between. The CDR3 DNA reads as TGTGCCAGCTCCCACGACAGTAGACCCTACGAGCAGTACTTC. Its protein is CASSHDSRPYEQYF.

The gene calls are TRBV4-1 and TRBJ2-5, with 9 bases aligning to TRBD2. The V gene end was trimmed by 2 bases and the J gene end by 4 bases; junction bases not matched to a gene: 5. The CDR3 is 15 amino acids. Germline V lookup: CDR1 MGHRA, CDR2 YSYEKL. The CDR3 DNA is TGCGCCAGCAGCCAAATAGCGGGGGTGGGAGAGACCCAGTACTTC. Translating it yields CASSQIAGVGETQYF.

This sequence joins TRBV4-1 and TRBJ2-4, with D possibly matching TRBD1 (5 bases). In germline, CDR1 is MGHRA, CDR2 YSYEKL. The CDR3 runs to 16 residues. V lost 3 bases to trimming and J lost 0 bases, with 12 bases between them. CDR3 nucleotide sequence: TGCGCCAGCAGCCACACAGGACCCTTAGCCAAAAACATTCAGTACTTC. This gives the protein CASSHTGPLAKNIQYF.

This chain uses TRBV7-9 with TRBJ1-2, with 9 nucleotides matching TRBD1. With V trimmed by 7 bases and J by 4 bases, 7 bases remained unmatched. Germline CDR1 and CDR2: SEHNR and FQNEAQ (reference sequence). The CDR3 length is 14 residues. CDR3: CASIRQGEGYGYTF. CDR3 sequence (DNA): TGTGCCAGCATTCGACAGGGGGAAGGCTATGGCTACACCTTC.

J is TRBJ2-2 and V is TRBV7-7, with 10 positions matching TRBD2. The CDR3 is made up of 17 amino acids. Losses at the gene ends were 1 base for V and 1 base for J; bases not matched to a gene: 3. Germline V lookup: CDR1 SSHAT, CDR2 FNYEAQ (reference sequence). The CDR3 region is CASSLGTSGRNTGELFF. CDR3 sequence (DNA): TGTGCCAGCAGCTTAGGGACTAGCGGAAGGAACACCGGGGAGCTGTTTTTT.

V and J are TRBV19 and TRBJ1-6, with 12 positions matching TRBD1. CDR3 length equals 17 residues. CDR1 is LNHDA and CDR2 is SQIVND in the germline V gene (reference sequence). V gave up 5 bases and J gave up 7 bases; unmatched junction bases: 9. The CDR3 region is CASSGTGGHTANSPLHF. The CDR3 region has the DNA TGTGCCAGTAGTGGGACAGGGGGCCATACTGCGAATTCACCCCTCCACTTT.

V gene TRBV28 combines with J gene TRBJ1-3; D ambiguous. The germline CDR1 and CDR2 sequences are MDHEN and SYDVKM. V lost 2 bases and J 0 bases, leaving 11 bases between the germline ends. The CDR3 length is 16 residues. CDR3 region: CASSLHPERSGNTIYF. CDR3 in DNA: TGTGCCAGCAGTTTACACCCAGAGCGCTCTGGAAACACCATATATTTT.